These T cell receptor beta chains were read from a single sample in a study of T cell changes during pregnancy in multiple sclerosis. TCRdb's copy holds only in-frame clones and misses some; the assay was immunoSEQ multiplex PCR. The sample gives 50,000 to 65,000 clones, about nine tenths of which show up once; roughly 3.2% is in the top ten. Material: CD8+ T cells from peripheral blood mononuclear cells, obtained before pregnancy. Receptors originate from a female donor with multiple sclerosis, enrolled in a pregnancy study. Each CDR3 is given with its conserved first and last residue. The D gene is left open where the match is weak. Clone size appears in some rows only: once, few, many, or a class for an expanded clone.

cdr3_aa | cdr3_nt | clone_size | j_call | d_call | v_call
CASCPSGGHNEQFF | TGTGCCTCCTGCCCCAGCGGGGGACACAATGAGCAGTTCTTC | NA | TRBJ2-1 | TRBD2 | TRBV2
CASSLVPGGSYEQYF | TGTGCCAGCAGCTTGGTTCCAGGGGGGAGCTACGAGCAGTACTTC | NA | TRBJ2-7 | NA | TRBV5-5
CASSQFSGTEAFF | TGCGCCAGCAGCCAGTTTTCCGGGACTGAAGCTTTCTTT | NA | TRBJ1-1 | NA | TRBV4-3
CASTTQGPPNEQFF | TGTGCCAGTACAACACAGGGCCCCCCGAATGAGCAGTTCTTC | NA | TRBJ2-1 | NA | TRBV6-5
CASSPTGANSGNTIYF | TGCGCCAGCAGCCCGACAGGGGCGAACTCTGGAAACACCATATATTTT | NA | TRBJ1-3 | TRBD1 | TRBV4-3
CASSEWSGDTQYF | TGTGCCAGCAGTGAGTGGAGCGGAGATACGCAGTATTTT | NA | TRBJ2-3 | NA | TRBV6-4
CASSLDYAPLEQYF | TGTGCCAGCAGCCTAGACTACGCCCCCCTCGAGCAGTACTTC | NA | TRBJ2-7 | NA | TRBV7-2
CASSIGRGPAYNEQFF | TGTGCCAGTAGTATTGGGAGGGGACCTGCCTACAATGAGCAGTTCTTC | NA | TRBJ2-1 | TRBD2 | TRBV19
CASSEPKTGSSYEQYF | TGTGCCAGCAGTGAGCCGAAGACTGGCAGCTCCTACGAGCAGTACTTC | NA | TRBJ2-7 | NA | TRBV25-1
CASSLRQNYEQYF | TGCGCCAGCAGCCTTCGACAGAACTACGAGCAGTACTTC | NA | TRBJ2-7 | NA | TRBV4-1
CASGYSIAPSIQYF | TGTGCCAGCGGATATTCAATTGCCCCTAGCATTCAGTACTTC | NA | TRBJ2-4 | NA | TRBV5-4
CATSAQRGGSNEQFF | TGTGCCACCAGCGCCCAAAGAGGCGGATCCAATGAGCAGTTCTTC | NA | TRBJ2-1 | NA | TRBV15
CASSLRGTAYEQYF | TGCGCCAGCAGCTTAAGGGGTACAGCCTACGAGCAGTACTTC | NA | TRBJ2-7 | NA | TRBV4-1
CASSPGQGAYEQYF | TGTGCTAGCAGCCCGGGACAGGGTGCCTACGAGCAGTACTTC | NA | TRBJ2-7 | TRBD1 | TRBV7-7
CASSEPGGHEQFF | TGTGCCAGCAGCGAGCCGGGGGGCCATGAGCAGTTCTTC | NA | TRBJ2-1 | NA | TRBV9
CASSSQGETQYF | TGTGCCAGCAGCTCACAGGGGGAGACCCAGTACTTC | NA | TRBJ2-5 | TRBD1 | TRBV13
CASSDMGLNQPQHF | TGTGCCAGCAGTGACATGGGCCTAAATCAGCCCCAGCATTTT | NA | TRBJ1-5 | NA | TRBV6-1
CASSSISGGAWKETQYF | TGTGCCAGCAGCTCCATTAGCGGGGGGGCCTGGAAAGAGACCCAGTACTTC | NA | TRBJ2-5 | TRBD2 | TRBV7-8
CASSSDRGGNLYGYTF | TGTGCCAGCAGTTCGGACCGAGGGGGTAATCTCTATGGCTACACCTTC | once | TRBJ1-2 | NA | TRBV9
CASSTKTGAFGYTF | TGTGCCAGCAGCACAAAGACAGGGGCGTTTGGCTACACCTTC | NA | TRBJ1-2 | TRBD1 | TRBV27
CASSHGTGGNYGYTF | TGTGCCAGCAGTCACGGGACAGGGGGAAACTATGGCTACACCTTC | NA | TRBJ1-2 | TRBD1 | TRBV2
CACTGTIPYEQYF | TGTGCCTGCACCGGGACTATCCCCTACGAGCAGTACTTC | NA | TRBJ2-7 | TRBD2 | TRBV30
CASSLGRGGRADTQYF | TGTGCCAGCAGCTTAGGGCGGGGGGGCCGTGCAGATACGCAGTATTTT | NA | TRBJ2-3 | TRBD2 | TRBV13
CASRAYRGPKQGYTF | TGTGCCAGCAGAGCATACAGGGGCCCCAAGCAGGGCTACACCTTC | many | TRBJ1-2 | TRBD1 | TRBV6-1
CAAQGAFRETQYF | TGTGCAGCACAGGGGGCCTTCCGAGAGACCCAGTACTTC | once | TRBJ2-5 | TRBD1 | TRBV30
CASSYRTSGGNQETQYF | TGTGCCAGCAGCTACAGGACTAGCGGGGGCAACCAAGAGACCCAGTACTTC | NA | TRBJ2-5 | TRBD2 | TRBV7-6
CASSVERQGTEAFF | TGTGCCAGCAGCGTAGAAAGGCAGGGCACTGAAGCTTTCTTT | NA | TRBJ1-1 | NA | TRBV9
CASSPRQGLGYEQYF | TGTGCCAGCAGCCCCCGACAGGGTTTAGGCTACGAGCAGTACTTC | once | TRBJ2-7 | TRBD1 | TRBV9
CASSLDRSSYEQYF | TGTGCCAGCAGCCTAGACAGGAGCTCCTACGAGCAGTACTTC | NA | TRBJ2-7 | NA | TRBV27
CASSFNYRVGQTNEKLFF | TGTGCCAGCAGTTTCAATTACAGGGTAGGGCAAACTAATGAAAAACTGTTTTTT | NA | TRBJ1-4 | NA | TRBV6-8
CASSFVSGTDTQYF | TGTGCCAGCAGTTTTGTCAGTGGCACAGATACGCAGTATTTT | NA | TRBJ2-3 | NA | TRBV6-5
CASTLRGQSYSDEQFF | TGTGCCAGCACCTTAAGGGGGCAGTCCTATTCCGATGAGCAGTTCTTC | NA | TRBJ2-1 | TRBD1 | TRBV7-2
CSATPSDTQYF | TGCAGTGCTACCCCATCAGATACGCAGTATTTT | NA | TRBJ2-3 | NA | TRBV20-1
CASSVGGGLEKLFF | TGTGCCAGCAGCGTAGGGGGGGGTCTTGAAAAACTGTTTTTT | NA | TRBJ1-4 | NA | TRBV9
CASSETGTATNEQFF | TGTGCCAGCAGTGAGACCGGGACAGCCACCAATGAGCAGTTCTTC | NA | TRBJ2-1 | TRBD1 | TRBV9
CAWSTGTGGTEAFF | TGTGCCTGGAGTACCGGGACAGGGGGCACTGAAGCTTTCTTT | NA | TRBJ1-1 | TRBD1 | TRBV30
CASRPWTSGGLTQYF | TGTGCCAGCAGGCCGTGGACTAGCGGGGGGCTGACCCAGTACTTC | NA | TRBJ2-5 | TRBD2 | TRBV5-8